Listed here are 8 T cell receptor beta chains from one sample, sequenced in a study of shared T cell receptors in the human thymus. This table comes from immunoSEQ multiplex PCR, and its TCRdb copy is limited to in-frame clones, with some not included. Of roughly 660,000 clones listed, approximately 90% are singletons. The same data also contributed to another study, on human thymus T cells.

The material sequenced was thymocytes. The receptors were sampled from a boy under two years old with a congenital heart defect.

The gene calls are TRBV9 and TRBJ1-1, with D possibly matching TRBD1 (5 bases). Trimming took 0 bases from V and 5 from J, leaving 11 bases between them. Germline CDR1 reads SGDLS; CDR2 reads YYNGEE. The CDR3 extends over 14 amino acids. The CDR3 is CASSVAAGETEAFF. The CDR3 coding sequence is TGTGCCAGCAGCGTAGCTGCGGGGGAGACTGAAGCTTTCTTT.

The rearrangement links TRBV5-4 to TRBJ1-1, with D maybe TRBD1 (6 bases). Germline CDR1 and CDR2: SGHNT and YYREEE (reference sequence). V gave up 5 bases and J gave up 1 base, with 12 bases separating them. The CDR3 has 14 residues. The DNA of the CDR3 is TGTGCCAGCAGTTTCCCAGGGGAGAACACTGAAGCTTTCTTT. As protein: CASSFPGENTEAFF.

The V gene is TRBV27, the J gene TRBJ2-5, with D possibly being TRBD1 (5 bases). Germline V lookup: CDR1 MNHEY, CDR2 SMNVEV (reference sequence). V lost 0 bases and J 5 bases, leaving 19 bases between the germline ends. This CDR3 has 17 residues. CDR3 bases: TGTGCCAGCAGTTTATCGCCCCACAGGCACGAGGCGGAGACCCAGTACTTC. It specifies CASSLSPHRHEAETQYF.

The CDR3 DNA follows: TGCGCCAGCAGCTTGGTCGGGGGGCGGAGAGACGAGCAGTACTTC. This sequence encodes CASSLVGGRRDEQYF. The chain recombines TRBV5-1 with TRBJ2-7, with D possibly TRBD2 on 7 matching bases. CDR3 length: 15 residues. Germline V gene data show CDR1 as SGHRS and CDR2 as YFSETQ. V lost 0 bases and J lost 5, with 15 bases in between.

The rearrangement links TRBV5-1 to TRBJ2-3; TRBD2 aligns across 9 bases. CDR3 length equals 18 residues. Unmatched junction bases numbered 14, after V lost 4 bases and J lost 2 bases. Germline V CDR1 and CDR2: SGHRS, YFSETQ. DNA of the CDR3: TGCGCCAGCAGCCAGACTAGCGGAAGACCGATTTTCACAGATACGCAGTATTTT. Encoded protein: CASSQTSGRPIFTDTQYF.

This clone was picked up one time. This chain joins TRBV10-1 and TRBJ2-5, with TRBD2 as a possible D gene (5 bases). The CDR3 has 14 residues. Trimming removed 6 bases at V and 4 bases at J, with 15 bases between. CDR1 and CDR2 from the germline V gene are WNHNN and SYGVQD (reference sequence). This CDR3 reads CASRRPGFGETQYF. The CDR3 DNA reads TGCGCCAGCAGACGTCCGGGATTTGGAGAGACCCAGTACTTC.

The chain joins TRBV5-4 to TRBJ1-2, with TRBD1 identical over 8 bases. The CDR3 contains 15 residues. Germline values: CDR1 SGHNT, CDR2 YYREEE (reference sequence). The J segment lost 4 bases and the V segment lost 4 bases, leaving 9 bases of the junction unmatched. CDR3 bases: TGTGCCAGCAGCCCAACGTGGACAGGGATCTATGGCTACACCTTC. Its translation is CASSPTWTGIYGYTF.

The gene calls are TRBV7-9 and TRBJ2-7; 8 bases line up with TRBD1. Unmatched junction bases numbered 11, after V lost 6 bases and J lost 7 bases. This CDR3 has 14 residues. The germline V gene encodes CDR1 SEHNR and CDR2 FQNEAQ (reference sequence). The CDR3 region is CASSLPRGDREQYF. DNA for the CDR3: TGTGCCAGCAGTTTACCCCGAGGGGACAGGGAGCAGTACTTC. The full variable domain, its missing parts supplied by reference TRBV7-9 and TRBJ2-7, is DTGVSQNPRHKITKRGQNVTFRCDPISEHNRLYWYRQTLGQGPEFLTYFQNEAQLEKSRLLSDRFSAERPKGSFSTLEIQRTEQGDSAMYLCASSLPRGDREQYFGPGTRLTVT.